This TCR beta chain derives from a study of blood T cell repertoires in COVID-19. The CDR3 consists of 17 residues. From germline, CDR1 is MNHEY and CDR2 SMNVEV (reference sequence). J gave up 8 bases and V 5 bases, and 14 bases lay outside the gene matches. Method: immunoSEQ multiplex PCR; TCRdb's copy keeps in-frame clones and lacks some. The sample holds around 49,000 clones, 81% seen once. Sequenced: peripheral blood. The TCR was taken from a woman older than 75 with COVID-19, enrolled during active disease. The V gene is TRBV27, the J gene TRBJ1-4, with 10 bases aligning to TRBD1. CDR3 loop: CASSHYQGQGRLEKLFF. CDR3 coding DNA: TGTGCCAGCAGTCACTACCAGGGACAGGGGAGGTTGGAAAAACTGTTTTTT.